The entry below gives a single TCR beta chain sequence along with its context. As yet, its antigen is unknown. This specimen belongs to a study of shared clonotypes between healthy human individuals. Study in general: For every donor, three CD4 naive, three CD4 memory, two CD8 naive and one CD8 memory plates were used.

The V gene lost 5 bases and the J gene lost 6 bases, with 17 bases spanning the gap. The CDR3 runs 16 residues. Looked up from germline, CDR1 is SGHTA and CDR2 is FQGNSA. Notes on the study in general: Generation probabilities of non-shared clonotypes were lower (relative to those shared by all four donors).

The protocol was immunoSEQ multiplex PCR, while the TCRdb copy is restricted to in-frame clones and leaves out a portion. The sample yields over 2 million clones, over 85% seen once. The sample consisted of naive CD4+ T cells sorted from blood. The subset: CD45RA+ positively selected. The sequence was collected from a man between 18 and 29 years old in good health. This chain joins TRBV7-2 and TRBJ1-6; possible D gene TRBD1, 6 bases. The chain's CDR3 is CASSAEQGLGNSPLHF. Here the CDR3 DNA reads TGTGCCAGCAGCGCGGAACAGGGCCTCGGTAATTCACCCCTCCACTTT.